This TCR beta chain was retrieved from a study of blood T cell repertoires in COVID-19. About the study: Spain, Italy and the United States supplied samples that represented acute and convalescent COVID-19.

Per the germline V gene, CDR1 is LNHDA and CDR2 is SQIVND (reference sequence). This CDR3 has 13 amino acids. V lost 5 bases to trimming and J lost 6 bases, with 13 bases between them. The authors' processing: Reference gene primer amplification gave estimated nucleated cell counts. The table came from immunoSEQ multiplex PCR; TCRdb's copy has only in-frame clones and leaves some out. D and trimming were read from the DNA, whereas the V and J calls and clone size are those reported in that table. The sample contains around 200,000 clones, approximately 87% of which appear only once. J is TRBJ1-2 and V is TRBV19; D is perhaps TRBD1 (6 bases). Sequenced material: peripheral blood. This receptor was identified in a man between 60 and 70 years old who had recovered from COVID-19. The CDR3, as DNA: TGTGCCAGTAGTGATACAGGGACCGATGGCTACACCTTC. This codes for CASSDTGTDGYTF.